The TCR beta chain described here comes from a study of blood T cell repertoires in COVID-19. Study information: Acute-phase and convalescent COVID-19 samples originated in the United States, Italy and Spain. PBMCs, B-cell-depleted T cells, or T cells were the source of the cDNA or gDNA that made up the material.

Per the germline V gene, CDR1 is MDHEN and CDR2 is SYDVKM. With 1 base clipped from V and 8 bases from J, the junction kept 5 bases outside the gene matches. The CDR3 consists of 14 residues. This clone is a singleton in its sample. In the authors' methods: Estimation of nucleated cell counts relied on the amplification of reference gene primers. Profiling relied on immunoSEQ multiplex PCR, and the TCRdb table lists in-frame clones only, not all of them. The V and J calls and clone size were taken over from that table, and D and trimming were inferred from the DNA. Among roughly 280,000 clones listed, 80% to 85% were seen once.

Sequenced material: peripheral blood. The receptor was isolated from a man aged 60 to 69 with acute or convalescent COVID-19. The chain couples TRBV28 to TRBJ2-1; 7 bases are a match to TRBD1. The CDR3 loop reads CASSLSRQGHEQFF. In nucleotides, the CDR3 is TGTGCCAGCAGTTTATCCCGACAGGGCCATGAGCAGTTCTTC.